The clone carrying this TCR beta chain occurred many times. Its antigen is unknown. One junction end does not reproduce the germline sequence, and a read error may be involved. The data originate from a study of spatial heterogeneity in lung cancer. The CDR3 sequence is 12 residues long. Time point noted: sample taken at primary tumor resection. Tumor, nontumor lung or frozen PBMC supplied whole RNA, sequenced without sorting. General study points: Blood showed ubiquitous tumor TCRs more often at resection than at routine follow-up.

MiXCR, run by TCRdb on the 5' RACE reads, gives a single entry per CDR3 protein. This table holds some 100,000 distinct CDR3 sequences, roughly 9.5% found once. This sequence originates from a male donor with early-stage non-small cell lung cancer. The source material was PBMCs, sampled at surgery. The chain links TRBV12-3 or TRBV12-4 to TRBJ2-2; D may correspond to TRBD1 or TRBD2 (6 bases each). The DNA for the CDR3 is TGTGCCAGCAGTTCTACCAGGGGCGGAGGGGTTTTT. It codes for CASSSTRGGGVF.